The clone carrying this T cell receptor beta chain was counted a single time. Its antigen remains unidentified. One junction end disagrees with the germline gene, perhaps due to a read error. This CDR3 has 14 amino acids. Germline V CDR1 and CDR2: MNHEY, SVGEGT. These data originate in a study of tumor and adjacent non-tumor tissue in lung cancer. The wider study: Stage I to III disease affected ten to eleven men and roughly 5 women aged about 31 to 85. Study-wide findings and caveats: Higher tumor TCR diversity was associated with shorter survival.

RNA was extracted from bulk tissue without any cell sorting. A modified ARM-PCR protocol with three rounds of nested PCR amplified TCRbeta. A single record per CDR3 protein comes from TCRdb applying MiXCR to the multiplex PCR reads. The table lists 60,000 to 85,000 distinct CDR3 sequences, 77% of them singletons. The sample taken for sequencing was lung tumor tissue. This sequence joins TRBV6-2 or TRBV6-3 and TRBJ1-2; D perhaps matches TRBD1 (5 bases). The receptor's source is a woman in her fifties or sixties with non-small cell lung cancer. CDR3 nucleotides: TGTGCCAGCAGCCCCGGGACGAGGGACTATGACTACACCTTC. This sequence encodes CASSPGTRDYDYTF.